This T cell receptor (beta chain) was recorded in a study of T-cell reconstitution after alpha-beta-depleted transplantation in children. A TCRbeta library incorporating unique molecular identifiers was prepared. Each CDR3 protein is one row after TCRdb ran MiXCR on the PCR reads. The sample lists 75,000 to 100,000 distinct CDR3 sequences, about 8% occurring once. The V and J ends lost 4 bases and 1 base respectively, with 16 bases between them. This CDR3 has 17 amino acids. Germline assignment: CDR1 LGHNA and CDR2 YNFKEQ. This clonotype has at least ten counts. The material was PBMCs from the stem cell graft donor, obtained from the stem cell graft. This rearrangement joins TRBV4-2 to TRBJ2-2; a weak D match, TRBD2 (6 bases). The source is a human donor who donated a stem cell graft to a child with congenital amegakaryocytic thrombocytopenia. CDR3 DNA: TGTGCCAGCAGCCCGACGACGACGCGGGGGAACACCGGGGAGCTGTTTTTT. It yields the protein CASSPTTTRGNTGELFF.